This T cell receptor (beta chain) was observed in a study of Ad26.COV2.S vaccination and SARS-CoV-2 variants. Study summary: The donor participated in the COV1001 trial, in its Ad26.COV2.S arm.

Profiled with immunoSEQ multiplex PCR; TCRdb holds only in-frame clones, not every one. Of hundreds of thousands of clones listed, approximately 92% are singletons. The study's findings and limits: Greater spike-specific TCR breadth was seen in vaccine recipients than in placebo recipients. The study found similar non-spike TCR breadth in vaccine and placebo recipients. Possible underestimation of total T cell responses by the TCR breadth and depth analyses was noted.

This clone was seen a single time. Its antigen is currently unknown. The sample carries other DNA sequences with the same CDR3. This CDR3 contains 13 residues. V was cut by 4 bases and J by 3 bases, with 7 bases left in between. Germline loops: CDR1 KGHDR, CDR2 SFDVKD. The treatment was: roughly 20 received Ad26.COV2.S at low or high dose, single or two shots; roughly 5 received placebo; per-sample allocation not given. Following the first vaccine or placebo injection, samples were taken on day 63. The sequence was obtained from a person aged 18-65 years who received the Ad26.COV2.S COVID-19 vaccine or a placebo. Specimen: peripheral blood, collected in a trial of Ad26.COV2.S vaccine versus placebo. The J gene is TRBJ2-3, the V gene TRBV24-1, with no clear D. The CDR3 DNA is TGTGCCACCAGTGACTCCTTTACAGATACGCAGTATTTT. Its translation is CATSDSFTDTQYF.